This passage covers 21 T cell receptor beta chains from one sample sequenced in a study of blood T cell repertoires in COVID-19. TCRdb's copy holds only in-frame clones and misses some; the assay was immunoSEQ multiplex PCR. The sample includes just over 75,000 clones, 87% of them seen just once. The sequencing input was peripheral blood. All receptors come from a woman of 80 years or more with active or convalescent COVID-19.

The chain carries TRBV6-6 and TRBJ2-3; D is possibly TRBD2 (6 bases). Germline assignment: CDR1 MNHNY and CDR2 SVGAGI (reference sequence). V was pared by 0 bases and J by 4 bases, with 14 bases between. This CDR3 region has 16 residues. CDR3 in DNA: TGTGCCAGCAGTTACTCGGGGGGAGGAGGCGCAGATACGCAGTATTTT. Translating gives CASSYSGGGGADTQYF.

V and J are TRBV7-2 and TRBJ2-1, with unresolved D. This CDR3 region has 14 residues. CDR1 SGHTA and CDR2 FQGNSA come from the germline V gene. V dropped 8 bases and J dropped 4 bases, with 15 bases sitting between them. In DNA, the CDR3 is TGTGCCAGCGATTCTCGACTGCAGTACAATGAGCAGTTCTTC. Translated, it gives CASDSRLQYNEQFF.

This rearrangement joins TRBV25-1 to TRBJ2-4; D may be TRBD1 (6 bases). The germline V gene has CDR1 MGHDK and CDR2 SYGVNS. The CDR3 is 15 residues long. The V and J ends lost 2 bases and 2 bases respectively, with 10 bases between them. CDR3 sequence (DNA): TGTGCCAGCAGTGAAACAGGGTCTACCAAAAACATTCAGTACTTC. Protein sequence: CASSETGSTKNIQYF.

This chain joins TRBV19 and TRBJ2-1; TRBD2 aligns across 8 bases. The CDR3 has 16 residues. The V gene end was trimmed by 7 bases and the J gene end by 5 bases; junction bases not matched to a gene: 13. Germline assignment: CDR1 LNHDA and CDR2 SQIVND (reference sequence). For the CDR3, the DNA is TGTGCCAGTACGGTAGGGGGAACTAGCGGAAACAATGAGCAGTTCTTC. Its protein product is CASTVGGTSGNNEQFF.

The rearrangement joins TRBV18 to TRBJ1-1, with 10 bases lining up with TRBD1. J was trimmed by 3 bases and V by 4 bases; bases with no gene match: 2. The CDR3 is made up of 14 amino acids. Germline lookup yields CDR1 KGHSH and CDR2 LQKENI. The CDR3 DNA sequence: TGTGCCAGCTCACGCGGACAGGGGGACACTGAAGCTTTCTTT. Amino acid sequence: CASSRGQGDTEAFF.

The J gene is TRBJ1-1, the V gene TRBV19; D possibly corresponds to TRBD1 (6 bases). Germline V lookup: CDR1 LNHDA, CDR2 SQIVND (reference sequence). This CDR3 is 12 amino acids long. Trimming stripped 5 bases from V and 8 bases from J, with 12 bases between. This chain's CDR3 is CASSEQTGEAFF. The CDR3 DNA reads TGTGCCAGTAGTGAACAAACAGGGGAAGCTTTCTTT.

CDR3 in amino acids: CASSGQLYTEAFF. The CDR3 nucleotides read TGTGCCAGCAGTGGACAGCTCTACACTGAAGCTTTCTTT. V is TRBV2 and J is TRBJ1-1; perhaps TRBD1 as D (5 bases). The V end lost 4 bases, the J end lost 3 bases, and 9 bases lay between the germline ends. CDR1 SNHLY and CDR2 FYNNEI come from the germline V gene. This CDR3 is built from 13 residues. Full variable domain (rest looked up from reference TRBV2 and TRBJ1-1): EPEVTQTPSHQVTQMGQEVILRCVPISNHLYFYWYRQILGQKVEFLVSFYNNEISEKSEIFDDQFSVERPDGSNFTLKIRSTKLEDSAMYFCASSGQLYTEAFFGQGTRLTVV.

This clone was recorded once. The J gene is TRBJ2-1, the V gene TRBV24-1, with a tentative D call TRBD2 (5 bases). This CDR3 spans 17 amino acids. Germline lookup yields CDR1 KGHDR and CDR2 SFDVKD. Trimming removed 3 bases at V and 0 bases at J, with 14 bases between. CDR3 DNA: TGTGCCACCAGTGATGTGTCCGGGGAAGTCTCCTACAATGAGCAGTTCTTC. Its translation is CATSDVSGEVSYNEQFF.

This chain connects TRBV3-1 (or the pseudogene TRBV3-2) to TRBJ1-1, with a possible D match to TRBD1 (6 bases). With 3 bases removed from V and 4 bases from J, the gap between germline ends came to 12 bases. CDR1 and CDR2 (germline): LGHDT, YNNKEL (reference sequence). This CDR3 spans 14 amino acids. CDR3 in DNA: TGTGCCAGCAGCCAGCGAGTAGGGGGCACTGAAGCTTTCTTT. This gives the protein CASSQRVGGTEAFF.

The chain uses TRBV29-1 and TRBJ2-2; TRBD2 aligns across 16 bases. The germline CDR1 and CDR2 sequences are SQVTM and ANQGSEA. This CDR3 has 16 residues. The J segment lost 13 bases and the V segment lost 5 bases, leaving 13 bases of the junction unmatched. The DNA of the CDR3 is TGCAGCGTTCCGGAGACCGGGACTAGCGGGAGGGGTGGGCTGTTTTTT. It is translated as CSVPETGTSGRGGLFF.

V usage is TRBV4-3 and J usage is TRBJ2-5; 8 nucleotides line up with TRBD2. The CDR3 length is 14 residues. Germline CDR1 reads LGHNA; CDR2 reads YSLEER. After removal of 2 bases from V and 8 bases from J, the junction contained 7 bases not matched to a gene. The CDR3 nucleotides read TGCGCCAGCAGCCAATTAGCGGGGAGGGGAACCCAGTACTTC. Amino acids: CASSQLAGRGTQYF.

The chain couples TRBV24-1 to TRBJ2-7, with D maybe TRBD1 (6 bases). V lost 3 bases to trimming and J lost 4 bases, with 21 bases between them. Germline loops: CDR1 KGHDR, CDR2 SFDVKD. The CDR3 is made up of 17 amino acids. The CDR3 bases are TGTGCCACCAGTGATAGTCCCAAACAGGGAGACTTGTACGAGCAGTACTTC. This sequence encodes CATSDSPKQGDLYEQYF.

The chain links TRBV4-2 to TRBJ2-2, with TRBD2 as a possible D gene (5 bases). V dropped 1 base and J dropped 4 bases, with 13 bases sitting between them. CDR3 length: 16 amino acids. Per the germline V gene, CDR1 is LGHNA and CDR2 is YNFKEQ. CDR3 residues: CASSQAPVAGTGELFF. The CDR3 DNA reads TGTGCCAGCAGCCAAGCCCCCGTGGCGGGCACCGGGGAGCTGTTTTTT.

V gene TRBV18 combines with J gene TRBJ2-7, with 8 bases identical to TRBD1. Germline CDR1 reads KGHSH; CDR2 reads LQKENI. CDR3 length equals 15 residues. Trimming cost V 2 bases and J 0 bases; bases outside gene matches: 3. The CDR3: CASSPRQGTSYEQYF. As DNA, the CDR3 is TGTGCCAGCTCACCAAGACAGGGGACCTCCTACGAGCAGTACTTC.

J is TRBJ2-1 and V is TRBV6-6; a possible D gene is TRBD2 (6 bases). Looked up from germline, CDR1 is MNHNY and CDR2 is SVGAGI (reference sequence). CDR3 size: 12 residues. Trimming shortened V by 3 bases and J by 8 bases, and 8 bases separated the two germline ends. The CDR3: CASSYPGDEQFF. The CDR3 DNA follows: TGTGCCAGCAGTTATCCGGGGGATGAGCAGTTCTTC.

This sequence joins TRBV24-1 and TRBJ2-5; a weak D match, TRBD1 (5 bases). The CDR3 spans 15 residues. Germline V gene lookup returns CDR1 KGHDR and CDR2 SFDVKD. The V end lost 1 base, the J end lost 4 bases, and 12 bases lay between the germline ends. CDR3 nucleotide sequence: TGTGCCACCAGTGATTTCAGGCAGGGTCCAGAGACCCAGTACTTC. It codes for CATSDFRQGPETQYF.

The chain employs TRBV15 and TRBJ1-5; 9 bases align to TRBD1. J gave up 7 bases and V 8 bases, and 12 bases lay outside the gene matches. This CDR3 is 15 amino acids long. Per the germline V gene, CDR1 is LNHNV and CDR2 is YYDKDF (reference sequence). The CDR3 sequence is CATRRSGTGWQPQHF. In nucleotides, the CDR3 is TGTGCCACCCGACGGTCCGGGACAGGGTGGCAGCCCCAGCATTTT.

The chain links TRBV11-2 to TRBJ2-7; D may be TRBD2 (5 bases). Deletions cut 0 bases from V and 5 bases from J, with 11 bases between. Germline V lookup: CDR1 SGHAT, CDR2 FQNNGV. This CDR3 has 14 residues. CDR3 sequence reads: CASSLDLTRNEQYF. The CDR3 DNA is TGTGCCAGCAGCTTAGACCTAACTAGGAACGAGCAGTACTTC.

The chain has TRBV6-6 and TRBJ1-5; possible D gene TRBD1, 5 bases. Per the germline V gene, CDR1 is MNHNY and CDR2 is SVGAGI (reference sequence). V shed 7 bases and J shed 2 bases, with 12 bases lying between them. This CDR3 region has 14 residues. The chain's CDR3 is CASTGREGNQPQHF. CDR3 in DNA: TGTGCCAGCACGGGCAGGGAGGGCAATCAGCCCCAGCATTTT.

This chain connects TRBV3-1 (or the pseudogene TRBV3-2) to TRBJ2-5; 10 nucleotides align to TRBD1. The length of the CDR3 is 14 residues. Germline values: CDR1 LGHDT, CDR2 YNNKEL (reference sequence). V lost 4 bases and J lost 4; bases outside the gene matches: 3. The CDR3 bases are TGTGCCAGCAGCCCGGACAGGGGGATAGAGACCCAGTACTTC. The encoded protein is CASSPDRGIETQYF.

This chain connects TRBV7-2 to TRBJ2-2; D possibly corresponds to TRBD1 (6 bases). The CDR3 spans 13 residues. The V end was cut by 3 bases, the J end by 7 bases, with 9 bases between. Looked up from germline, CDR1 is SGHTA and CDR2 is FQGNSA. CDR3 in DNA: TGTGCCAGCAGCTTGCAGGGGCGCGGGGAGCTGTTTTTT. This gives the protein CASSLQGRGELFF.